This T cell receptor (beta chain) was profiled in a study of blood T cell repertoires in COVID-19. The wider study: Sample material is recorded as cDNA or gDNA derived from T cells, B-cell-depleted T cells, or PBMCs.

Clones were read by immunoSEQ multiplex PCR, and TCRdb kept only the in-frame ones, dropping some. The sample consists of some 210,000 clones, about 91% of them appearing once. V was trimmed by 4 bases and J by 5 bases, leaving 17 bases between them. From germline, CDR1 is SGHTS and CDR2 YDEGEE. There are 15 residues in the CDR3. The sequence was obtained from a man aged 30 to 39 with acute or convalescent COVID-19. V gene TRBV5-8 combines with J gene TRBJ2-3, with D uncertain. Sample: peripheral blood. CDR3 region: CASSPRISVGDTQYF. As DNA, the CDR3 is TGTGCCAGCAGCCCACGCATTTCGGTTGGAGATACGCAGTATTTT.